The present T cell receptor (beta chain) was sequenced within a study of cytomegalovirus exposure and HLA in healthy donors. The primer mix had 60 Vbeta and 13 Jbeta primers. Assay used: immunoSEQ multiplex PCR; TCRdb lists only in-frame clones, some missing. The sample shows roughly 130,000 clones, about 86% of them seen only once. V shed 5 bases, J shed 6 bases, and the junction held 9 bases outside the gene matches. Germline V lookup: CDR1 KGHSH, CDR2 LQKENI. CDR3 length equals 15 residues. The sequenced sample was PBMCs. The clonotype was recovered from a man younger than 35 in good health and CMV-seronegative. This chain joins TRBV18 and TRBJ2-1, with 8 nucleotides matching TRBD2. The CDR3 coding sequence is TGTGCCAGCTCAAATGGACTAGCTACCGTCAATGAGCAGTTCTTC. Its translation is CASSNGLATVNEQFF.